The rows below give T cell receptor beta chains drawn from one sample of a study of blood T cell repertoires in COVID-19. Method: immunoSEQ multiplex PCR; TCRdb's copy keeps in-frame clones and lacks some. This table has around 93,000 clones, 85% to 90% appearing once. The sample consisted of peripheral blood. These receptors came from a human donor in a cohort sampled during active COVID-19. The CDR3 runs from the conserved cysteine through the conserved F or W. The order of the fields is CDR3 DNA, CDR3 protein, clone size, D gene, V gene, J gene. D genes are given only for firm matches. Expanded clones get a size class; other rows say once, few or many, or leave the size out.

TGCAGTGCTAGTCTCGGTCAGACAGGGGGCAATCAGCCCCAGCATTTT,CSASLGQTGGNQPQHF,-,TRBD1,TRBV20-1,TRBJ1-5
TGTGCCAGCAGCAAAGGAGGGGATCGTCAAGGGGGCGATTCACCCCTCCACTTT,CASSKGGDRQGGDSPLHF,-,-,TRBV21-1,TRBJ1-6
TGTGCCAGCAGGTACGGGAGCTCCCTTAGCTCCTACGAGCAGTACTTC,CASRYGSSLSSYEQYF,-,-,TRBV6-5,TRBJ2-7
TGTGCCAGCAGCTTAGAGGCTAGCGGGAGGACTCATGAGCAGTTCTTC,CASSLEASGRTHEQFF,-,TRBD2,TRBV7-6,TRBJ2-1
TGCGCCAGCAGTCAGATCCCCGGGGAGCTGTTTTTT,CASSQIPGELFF,-,-,TRBV10-2,TRBJ2-2
TGTGCCAGCTCACCCGGGACAGGGGAGTGGGACTACGAGCAGTACTTC,CASSPGTGEWDYEQYF,-,TRBD1,TRBV18,TRBJ2-7
TGTGCCAGCAGCCCCTCAAGTCCGGCGGGTAATGAGCAGTTCTTC,CASSPSSPAGNEQFF,-,-,TRBV3-1/TRBV3-2,TRBJ2-1
TGTGCCAGCAGTTACTCCGGGCTAGCGGGGGGTCCACCACGCCAAGAGACCCAGTACTTC,CASSYSGLAGGPPRQETQYF,few,TRBD2,TRBV6-2/TRBV6-3,TRBJ2-5
TGCGCCAGCAGCTTTGGGGGAGGGACTGAAGCTTTCTTT,CASSFGGGTEAFF,-,-,TRBV5-1,TRBJ1-1
TGTGCCAGTCAGTGGACTAGCGGGAGTTCTGATACGCAGTATTTT,CASQWTSGSSDTQYF,once,TRBD2,TRBV28,TRBJ2-3
TGTGCCAGCAGTCGATCCCATACAGGGATCACTGAAGCTTTCTTT,CASSRSHTGITEAFF,-,-,TRBV6-6,TRBJ1-1
TGTGCCAGTACCGCACAGGCCTATGGCTACACCTTC,CASTAQAYGYTF,-,-,TRBV7-9,TRBJ1-2
TGTGCCAGCAGCAGAAACACTGAAGCTTTCTTT,CASSRNTEAFF,few,-,TRBV6-5,TRBJ1-1
TGTGCCTGGAGTGTAGGGACAGGGGGCGTTTACGAGCAGTACTTC,CAWSVGTGGVYEQYF,few,TRBD1,TRBV30,TRBJ2-7
TGTGCCAGCAGCTTGGCCGCGGGGGCCCCGGGGGCCAACGTCCTGACTTTC,CASSLAAGAPGANVLTF,-,-,TRBV5-4,TRBJ2-6
TGCGCCAGCAAGAGATTGAACACTGAAGCTTTCTTT,CASKRLNTEAFF,few,-,TRBV10-2,TRBJ1-1
TGTGCCAGCAGCCCCATTGGACAGTCGAAAGGGGAGACCCAGTACTTC,CASSPIGQSKGETQYF,once,-,TRBV7-9,TRBJ2-5
TGTGCCAGCAGCTTAAGGGAGGGGCAGTACTCCTTGGGTAGCTACACCTTC,CASSLREGQYSLGSYTF,-,-,TRBV7-9,TRBJ1-2
TGTGCCAGCAGCTCCCGGACAGGAACGCAGTATTTT,CASSSRTGTQYF,-,TRBD1,TRBV11-2,TRBJ2-3
TGCGCCAGCAGCCTCCGAGGAACTCCCCAAGATACGCAGTATTTT,CASSLRGTPQDTQYF,-,-,TRBV4-1,TRBJ2-3
TGTGCCAGCAGTCCCGGGGCGGGACAGGGGGCCGGGGAGCTGTTTTTT,CASSPGAGQGAGELFF,once,TRBD1,TRBV7-3,TRBJ2-2
TGTGCCACCAGCAGAGATTTGAGACAGGGGTGGGAGACCCAGTACTTC,CATSRDLRQGWETQYF,-,TRBD1,TRBV15,TRBJ2-5
TGTGCCAGTAGTATAGATTTGGGGAGCTCCTACAATGAGCAGTTCTTC,CASSIDLGSSYNEQFF,once,-,TRBV19,TRBJ2-1
TGTGCCAGCAGTTACTCGAATAGTGTCAGGGGTACTGAAGCTTTCTTT,CASSYSNSVRGTEAFF,once,-,TRBV6-5,TRBJ1-1
TGCGCCAGCAGCTCCCTGACAGGGTACACTGAAGCTTTCTTT,CASSSLTGYTEAFF,-,TRBD1,TRBV5-1,TRBJ1-1
TGTGCCAGCAGCCGGGCGGGGGGTCCCTACAATGAGCAGTTCTTC,CASSRAGGPYNEQFF,-,TRBD2,TRBV7-6,TRBJ2-1
TGTGCCAGCTCACAACAGGGGGTAAACCTTGGAAAACTGTTTTTT,CASSQQGVNLGKLFF,-,TRBD1,TRBV18,TRBJ1-4
TGTGCCAGTCAATGGGCACAGGGTACTGAAGCTTTCTTT,CASQWAQGTEAFF,-,-,TRBV19,TRBJ1-1
TGTGCCAGCAGTGAACTAGCGGGGGGCCTCCCGGAGACCCAGTACTTC,CASSELAGGLPETQYF,-,TRBD2,TRBV6-1,TRBJ2-5
TGTGCCAGCAGCCAAGACACTAGCGGGGGATCTGGGCAGTACTTC,CASSQDTSGGSGQYF,few,TRBD2,TRBV3-1/TRBV3-2,TRBJ2-7
TGTGCCACCAGCAGCCTAGCGATATCCTACAATGAGCAGTTCTTC,CATSSLAISYNEQFF,-,-,TRBV15,TRBJ2-1
TGCGCCAGCACCTCTCTCGGGACCGACGCGCGGGGTAAAAATTCACCCCTCCACTTT,CASTSLGTDARGKNSPLHF,-,-,TRBV4-1,TRBJ1-6
TGTGCCAGCAGTTACGGCGGGATGGTTCAAGCTTTCTTT,CASSYGGMVQAFF,-,-,TRBV6-2/TRBV6-3,TRBJ1-1
TGTGCCAGCAGCTTCAGGGACACCACAGATACGCAGTATTTT,CASSFRDTTDTQYF,-,-,TRBV7-8,TRBJ2-3
TGTGCCAGCGGCAGGGGAAATTCACCCCTCCACTTT,CASGRGNSPLHF,-,-,TRBV27,TRBJ1-6
TGTGCCAGCTGCCCGGGAGGGGCCGGGGAGCTGTTTTTT,CASCPGGAGELFF,once,TRBD2,TRBV27,TRBJ2-2
TGTGCCAGCAGTGAAAACAGGGGTACGCACTATGGCTACACCTTC,CASSENRGTHYGYTF,-,TRBD1,TRBV6-1,TRBJ1-2
TGTGCCAGCAGCTTAGAGTTGGGACTAGCGGTTTACGAGCAGTACTTC,CASSLELGLAVYEQYF,-,TRBD2,TRBV7-9,TRBJ2-7
TGTGCCAGTACTACTCACTCACAGGCTCGGGGGGCGTATGGCTACACCTTC,CASTTHSQARGAYGYTF,-,-,TRBV19,TRBJ1-2
TGCGCCAGCAGCTTAGGTCTTGGGGCCGATCTTACCAATGAGCAGTTCTTC,CASSLGLGADLTNEQFF,-,-,TRBV5-1,TRBJ2-1
TGTGCCAGCAGCCCAACAGGGGTCGATGGCTACACCTTC,CASSPTGVDGYTF,-,TRBD1,TRBV28,TRBJ1-2
TGTGCCAGTAGTATGGGGGCCGAGACCCAGTACTTC,CASSMGAETQYF,-,-,TRBV19,TRBJ2-5
TGCGCCAGCAGCCCGATACAGGGGGCGCGGTACACTGAAGCTTTCTTT,CASSPIQGARYTEAFF,-,TRBD1,TRBV5-1,TRBJ1-1
TGTGCCAGCAGTCGGGAAGGTCAGCCCCAGCATTTT,CASSREGQPQHF,-,-,TRBV6-5,TRBJ1-5
TGTGCCAGCAGTTTAAGTCTAGCCTACGAGCAGTACTTC,CASSLSLAYEQYF,once,-,TRBV28,TRBJ2-7
TGTGCCAGCAGTTTAGGGACAGGGGGCCGGGCCGTCACTGAAGCTTTCTTT,CASSLGTGGRAVTEAFF,-,TRBD1,TRBV28,TRBJ1-1